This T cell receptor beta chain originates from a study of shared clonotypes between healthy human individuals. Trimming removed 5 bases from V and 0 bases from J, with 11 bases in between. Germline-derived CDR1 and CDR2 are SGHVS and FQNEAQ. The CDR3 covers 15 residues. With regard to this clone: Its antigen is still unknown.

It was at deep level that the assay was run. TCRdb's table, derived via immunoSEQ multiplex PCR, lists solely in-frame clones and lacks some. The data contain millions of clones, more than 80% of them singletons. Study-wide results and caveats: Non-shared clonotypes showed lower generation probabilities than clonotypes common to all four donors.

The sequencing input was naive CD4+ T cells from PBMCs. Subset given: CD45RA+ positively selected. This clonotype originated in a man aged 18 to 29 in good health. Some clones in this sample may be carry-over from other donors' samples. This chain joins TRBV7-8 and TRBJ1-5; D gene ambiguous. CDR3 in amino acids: CASSNTAISNQPQHF. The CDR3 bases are TGTGCCAGCAGCAATACAGCCATTAGCAATCAGCCCCAGCATTTT.